Presented here are 26 T cell receptor beta chains from one specimen sequenced in a study of blood T cells in healthy people across ages. With a J-beta primer mix and a sample-barcoded 5' primer, a second PCR ran about 7 to 12 cycles. Via MiXCR, TCRdb re-called the 5' RACE reads, giving one row per CDR3 protein. The profile shows more than 1 million distinct CDR3 sequences, 40% to 50% of them singletons. The sample was blood. Receptor source: a woman in her fifties or sixties in good health.

The chain links TRBV6-1 to TRBJ2-7, with a tentative D call TRBD1 (5 bases). Trimming cost V 7 bases and J 4 bases, with 14 bases left between them. The CDR3 runs 13 residues. The germline V gene has CDR1 MNHNS and CDR2 SASEGT. CDR3 sequence reads: CASNRLGAYEQYF. In DNA, the CDR3 is TGTGCCAGCAATCGGTTAGGGGCTTACGAGCAGTACTTC.

The CDR3 DNA reads as TGCGCCAGCAGCTTGTGGGGACAGTCTAATTCACCCCTCCACTTT. It is translated as CASSLWGQSNSPLHF. The J gene is TRBJ1-6, the V gene TRBV5-1; 7 nucleotides align to TRBD1. This CDR3 has 15 residues. The V gene end was trimmed by 1 base and the J gene end by 6 bases; junction bases not matched to a gene: 4. Germline loops: CDR1 SGHRS, CDR2 YFSETQ.

V gene TRBV28 combines with J gene TRBJ1-1, with D unresolved. Trimming removed 4 bases at V and 1 base at J, with 4 bases between. Germline V gives CDR1 MDHEN, CDR2 SYDVKM. The CDR3 covers 12 residues. This CDR3 is CASSSTNTEAFF. Written as DNA, the CDR3 is TGTGCCAGCAGTTCCACGAACACTGAAGCTTTCTTT.

The rearrangement uses TRBV24-1 and TRBJ2-5; D is unclear. Germline loops: CDR1 KGHDR, CDR2 SFDVKD. V lost 5 bases and J lost 4, with 10 bases in between. This CDR3 has 13 residues. The CDR3 region has the DNA TGTGCCACCAGTGCTAGGGTCGGAGAGACCCAGTACTTC. Its translation is CATSARVGETQYF.

The chain is built from TRBV10-3 and TRBJ1-6; D may be TRBD1 (6 bases). Germline assignment: CDR1 ENHRY and CDR2 SYGVKD. The V end lost 4 bases, the J end lost 5 bases, and 12 bases lay between the germline ends. The CDR3 extends over 15 amino acids. The CDR3 DNA sequence: TGTGCCATCAGTGTGGTGAACAGGGATAATTCACCCCTCCACTTT. Protein: CAISVVNRDNSPLHF.

The genes are TRBV20-1 and TRBJ1-6; no definite D call. CDR3 length: 15 amino acids. The V and J ends lost 4 bases and 4 bases respectively, with 14 bases between them. Looked up from germline, CDR1 is DFQATT and CDR2 is SNEGSKA (reference sequence). The CDR3 reads CSAKPPAGYNSPLHF. The CDR3 coding sequence is TGCAGTGCTAAACCCCCGGCGGGATATAATTCACCCCTCCACTTT.

This chain joins TRBV6-6 and TRBJ2-6, with D possibly matching TRBD1 (6 bases). Germline V gene sequence: CDR1 MNHNY, CDR2 SVGAGI (reference sequence). The CDR3 has 17 residues. Trimming removed 3 bases at V and 0 bases at J, with 12 bases between. The DNA for the CDR3 is TGTGCCAGCAGTTATTCTACAGGGAGCTCTGGGGCCAACGTCCTGACTTTC. Translation: CASSYSTGSSGANVLTF.

This clonotype showed up just once. The chain couples TRBV6-2 or TRBV6-3 to TRBJ2-4; 8 nucleotides line up with TRBD2. The CDR3 is made up of 15 amino acids. The V gene's germline CDR1 is MNHEY and CDR2 SVGEGT. V lost 6 bases to trimming and J lost 9 bases; unmatched junction nucleotides: 13. CDR3 in amino acids: CASRLGRAGVSIQYF. The CDR3 DNA reads TGTGCCAGCAGACTCGGACGAGCGGGAGTTAGCATTCAGTACTTC.

The rearrangement uses TRBV28 and TRBJ2-3, with no clear D. Germline-derived CDR1 and CDR2 are MDHEN and SYDVKM. Trimming pared 5 bases from V and 2 bases from J, leaving 11 bases between. CDR3 length equals 14 residues. The CDR3: CASSIRKATDTQYF. CDR3 nucleotide sequence: TGTGCCAGCAGTATCCGTAAGGCCACAGATACGCAGTATTTT.

This rearrangement joins TRBV7-9 to TRBJ2-7, with D maybe TRBD1 (6 bases). Germline values: CDR1 SEHNR, CDR2 FQNEAQ (reference sequence). There are 16 residues in the CDR3. V dropped 1 base and J dropped 1 base, with 14 bases sitting between them. The DNA of the CDR3 is TGTGCCAGCAGCTTAGAGCACCTACAGGGATCCTACGAGCAGTACTTC. Translating it yields CASSLEHLQGSYEQYF.

This clonotype was detected many times. V and J are TRBV7-2 and TRBJ2-7; 7 bases fit TRBD2. The CDR3 is 13 residues long. Trimming at V came to 5 bases and at J to 3 bases, leaving 4 bases not matched to a gene. Germline V gives CDR1 SGHTA, CDR2 FQGNSA. CDR3 protein: CASSIGTIYEQYF. The CDR3 DNA follows: TGTGCCAGCAGCATAGGGACTATCTACGAGCAGTACTTC.

The rearrangement joins TRBV19 to TRBJ1-4; 9 nucleotides align to TRBD1. In germline, CDR1 is LNHDA, CDR2 SQIVND (reference sequence). The V and J ends lost 10 bases and 7 bases, in that order; junction bases with no gene match: 7. There are 13 residues in the CDR3. Here the CDR3 DNA reads TGTGCCACCACGGACAGGGGTATTGAAAAACTGTTTTTT. Amino acids: CATTDRGIEKLFF.

J is TRBJ2-3 and V is TRBV13, with D uncertain. Germline V CDR1 and CDR2: PRHDT, FYEKMQ (reference sequence). CDR3 size: 12 residues. V was cut by 3 bases and J by 4 bases, with 5 bases left in between. This CDR3 is CASSFLADTQYF. The CDR3 nucleotides read TGTGCCAGCAGCTTCCTAGCAGATACGCAGTATTTT.

V usage is TRBV2 and J usage is TRBJ1-4; perhaps TRBD1 as D (6 bases). Per germline, CDR1 SNHLY and CDR2 FYNNEI. The ends were cut back, 3 bases at V and 4 bases at J, with 9 bases in the middle. The CDR3 consists of 14 residues. CDR3 bases: TGTGCCAGCAGTGAGACAGGCCTTAATGAAAAACTGTTTTTT. It encodes CASSETGLNEKLFF. The full variable domain, rest sourced from reference TRBV2 and TRBJ1-4, is EPEVTQTPSHQVTQMGQEVILRCVPISNHLYFYWYRQILGQKVEFLVSFYNNEISEKSEIFDDQFSVERPDGSNFTLKIRSTKLEDSAMYFCASSETGLNEKLFFGSGTQLSVL.

The table lists this clonotype with a few counts. This rearrangement joins TRBV20-1 to TRBJ2-5; D is ambiguous. Germline V CDR1 and CDR2: DFQATT, SNEGSKA (reference sequence). The CDR3 is 11 amino acids. V gave up 4 bases and J gave up 1 base, with 4 bases separating them. CDR3: CSANLQETQYF. As DNA, the CDR3 is TGCAGTGCTAACCTCCAAGAGACCCAGTACTTC.

The chain recombines TRBV6-5 with TRBJ2-7; the D is unclear. The germline V gene has CDR1 MNHEY and CDR2 SVGAGI. The CDR3 runs to 14 residues. V was trimmed by 5 bases and J by 2 bases, leaving 13 bases between them. CDR3 region: CASSNVGAAYEQYF. The CDR3 bases are TGTGCCAGCAGTAACGTAGGAGCCGCCTACGAGCAGTACTTC.

This rearrangement joins TRBV27 to TRBJ2-4; no firm D call. The CDR3 runs to 13 residues. Germline V gives CDR1 MNHEY, CDR2 SMNVEV (reference sequence). V lost 7 bases and J 3 bases, leaving 10 bases between the germline ends. Here the CDR3 reads CASMVWGKNIQYF. In DNA form, the CDR3 reads TGTGCCAGCATGGTATGGGGCAAAAACATTCAGTACTTC.

V is TRBV20-1 and J is TRBJ2-3; D is possibly TRBD2 (6 bases). V was trimmed by 5 bases and J by 5 bases, leaving 11 bases between them. CDR1 DFQATT and CDR2 SNEGSKA come from the germline V gene (reference sequence). The CDR3 has 12 residues. Here the CDR3 DNA reads TGCAGTGCTGCTAATAGCGGAGATACGCAGTATTTT. Its protein product is CSAANSGDTQYF.

About this clonotype: Just one base apart from a much larger clone, this may be a read error. This sequence joins TRBV28 and TRBJ2-5; a weak D match, TRBD1 (5 bases). The CDR3 extends over 17 amino acids. Germline V gives CDR1 MDHEN, CDR2 SYDVKM. Trimming stripped 5 bases from V and 4 bases from J, with 23 bases between. Here the CDR3 reads CASSTVQAGIVGETQYF. The CDR3 DNA reads TGTGCCAGCAGTACAGTACAGGCAGGGATTGTCGGAGAGACCCAGTACTTC.

This clonotype was counted only a few times. The CDR3 protein is CATGGVSSYEQYF. The CDR3, as DNA: TGTGCCACAGGGGGGGTAAGCTCCTACGAGCAGTACTTC. This chain connects TRBV10-3 to TRBJ2-7; either TRBD1 or TRBD2 may supply D (7 bases each). CDR1 and CDR2 from the germline V gene are ENHRY and SYGVKD. V lost 10 bases and J 0 bases, leaving 13 bases between the germline ends. The CDR3 is 13 residues long.

This clonotype was found once. This CDR3 reads CASSQPAGDNEQFF. CDR3 nucleotide sequence: TGTGCCAGCAGCCAACCGGCGGGGGACAATGAGCAGTTCTTC. The chain is built from TRBV11-2 and TRBJ2-1; 7 positions match TRBD2. This CDR3 is 14 amino acids long. Trimming cost V 5 bases and J 5 bases; bases outside gene matches: 6. CDR1 SGHAT and CDR2 FQNNGV come from the germline V gene.

Many counts were recorded for this clonotype. DNA for the CDR3: TGTGCCAGCAGTTACCAAGATACGCAGTATTTT. Encoded protein: CASSYQDTQYF. V and J are TRBV6-5 and TRBJ2-3; D call uncertain. The CDR3 loop spans 11 amino acids. The germline V and J ends were trimmed by 2 bases and 5 bases, with 2 bases remaining between them. Germline CDR1 and CDR2: MNHEY and SVGAGI.

The chain uses TRBV3-1 and TRBJ2-1, with TRBD2 matching 7 bases. This CDR3 contains 15 residues. V was clipped by 0 bases and J by 4 bases; unmatched bases: 3. The germline V gene has CDR1 LGHDT and CDR2 YNNKEL (reference sequence). The CDR3 DNA follows: TGTGCCAGCAGCCAAGAGCCTAGCGGATACAATGAGCAGTTCTTC. This gives the protein CASSQEPSGYNEQFF.

This sequence joins TRBV3-1 and TRBJ1-6; 7 nucleotides match TRBD1. CDR3 length: 15 amino acids. Germline assignment: CDR1 LGHDT and CDR2 YNNKEL (reference sequence). With 1 base clipped from V and 9 bases from J, the junction kept 6 bases outside the gene matches. The CDR3 spells CASSQAGGAGSPLHF. DNA of the CDR3: TGTGCCAGCAGCCAAGCAGGGGGGGCTGGTTCACCCCTCCACTTT.

The table lists this clonotype with a few counts. CDR3 sequence reads: CASSYSAGGGLNQPQHF. The CDR3 DNA reads TGTGCCAGCAGTTACTCAGCGGGTGGTGGGCTCAATCAGCCCCAGCATTTT. The V call is TRBV6-6, the J call TRBJ1-5; D gene unclear. The germline V gene encodes CDR1 MNHNY and CDR2 SVGAGI (reference sequence). V shed 0 bases and J shed 3 bases, with 15 bases lying between them. The CDR3 is 17 residues long.

The sample holds a few counts of this clonotype. V and J are TRBV4-1 and TRBJ2-3; 10 bases are shared with TRBD2. The CDR3 covers 16 residues. Germline V gene sequence: CDR1 MGHRA, CDR2 YSYEKL. J was trimmed by 4 bases and V by 5 bases; bases with no gene match: 9. The CDR3 DNA is TGCGCCAGCAGCACCAGACTAGCGGGCACCCCAGATACGCAGTATTTT. It encodes CASSTRLAGTPDTQYF.